This T cell receptor (beta chain) was sequenced during a study of CD8+CD57+ T cells in acquired aplastic anemia. The wider study: An average of roughly 2.9 ug of DNA was obtained from sorted CD4+ and CD8+ cells.

The CDR3 runs 13 residues. Researchers used genomic DNA as the template to profile TCR beta VDJ and CDR3. TCRdb itself ran the reads through MiXCR, one entry per CDR3 protein. The sample carries approximately 170,000 distinct CDR3 sequences, approximately 44% recorded once. The study's findings and limits: Patients and controls shared 25 to 35 CD8+ CDR3 sequences, which appeared highly expressed in patients and within their immunodominant clones.

Patients chosen for sequencing had CD8+CD57+ cells that had expanded, as shown by flow cytometry. Acquired aplastic anemia of severe grade affected all patients. Blood came from patients not yet given any therapy. Many counts were recorded for this clonotype. The target antigen is unknown. The junction departs from the called germline gene at one end, perhaps through a read error. This chain links TRBV12-3 or TRBV12-4 with TRBJ1-2; TRBD1 might be the D (5 bases). Sequences were obtained from sorted CD4+, CD8+, or CD8+CD57+ T cells (not recorded which) from PBMCs. This TCR was sampled from a human donor with aplastic anemia. The CDR3: CASSLGANYGYTF. As DNA, the CDR3 is TGTGCCAGCAGCTTAGGGGCGAACTATGGCTACACCTTC.